Listed below are T cell receptor beta chains from one sample, sequenced in a study of T-cell memory formation after mild COVID-19. TCRdb reprocessed the 5' RACE reads with MiXCR, giving one entry per CDR3 protein. The data contain under 300,000 distinct CDR3 sequences, 16% of them singletons. The specimen sequenced was PBMCs or a T cell subset sorted from them (not recorded which). The receptors originated from a man between 18 and 29 years old who had mild COVID-19 (a few samples of this study predate the infection). Cell type and time point are not known. Both conserved end residues are part of each CDR3. Each record gives: clone size, J gene, CDR3 length, D gene, V gene, CDR3 protein, CDR3 DNA. A D gene is named only where the DNA matches it firmly. The size of a clone is reported for some rows only, either as once, few or many, or as a class for expanded clones.

few | TRBJ2-3 | 15 | TRBD2 | TRBV12-3/TRBV12-4 | CASSSIAGVTDTQYF | TGTGCCAGCAGTTCAATAGCGGGGGTCACAGATACGCAGTATTTT
few | TRBJ2-3 | 12 | - | TRBV10-3 | CAISELADTQYF | TGTGCCATCAGTGAGTTGGCAGATACGCAGTATTTT
- | TRBJ2-5 | 13 | - | TRBV7-9 | CASSLNRGETQYF | TGTGCCAGCAGCTTAAATCGGGGAGAGACCCAGTACTTC
- | TRBJ2-3 | 14 | TRBD2 | TRBV7-2 | CASSLVAGLDTQYF | TGTGCCAGCAGCTTAGTAGCGGGGCTAGATACGCAGTATTTT
- | TRBJ2-2 | 16 | TRBD2 | TRBV20-1 | CSARPRLAGGPGELFF | TGCAGTGCTAGGCCCCGACTAGCGGGGGGGCCCGGGGAGCTGTTTTTT
many | TRBJ2-5 | 14 | TRBD2 | TRBV3-1 | CASIKAGGQETQYF | TGTGCCAGCATAAAGGCGGGGGGGCAAGAGACCCAGTACTTC
few | TRBJ2-2 | 16 | - | TRBV12-3/TRBV12-4 | CASSPLGLLNTGELFF | TGTGCCAGCAGCCCACTGGGGCTCCTGAACACCGGGGAGCTGTTTTTT
- | TRBJ2-1 | 15 | TRBD1 | TRBV20-1 | CSAQNSGTGANEQFF | TGCAGTGCTCAAAATTCCGGGACAGGGGCGAATGAGCAGTTCTTC
few | TRBJ2-5 | 14 | TRBD1 | TRBV5-1 | CASSGRGLDETQYF | TGCGCCAGCAGTGGCAGGGGGCTAGATGAGACCCAGTACTTC
few | TRBJ1-2 | 13 | - | TRBV7-2 | CASSLKAGSGYTF | TGTGCCAGCAGCCTTAAAGCGGGGTCGGGCTACACCTTC
- | TRBJ2-1 | 16 | TRBD2 | TRBV9 | CASSVGGRGGYNEQFF | TGTGCCAGCAGCGTAGGAGGGCGGGGGGGCTACAATGAGCAGTTCTTC
few | TRBJ2-5 | 15 | - | TRBV14 | CASSQDLWGEETQYF | TGTGCCAGCAGCCAAGATCTGTGGGGCGAGGAGACCCAGTACTTC
few | TRBJ1-5 | 13 | - | TRBV30 | CAWSLQGDQPQHF | TGTGCCTGGAGTCTGCAGGGAGATCAGCCCCAGCATTTT
- | TRBJ2-2 | 14 | - | TRBV6-6 | CASTTRRDTGELFF | TGTGCCAGCACTACCCGACGGGATACCGGGGAGCTGTTTTTT
- | TRBJ1-3 | 13 | - | TRBV18 | CASSLEEGNTIYF | TGTGCCAGCTCGTTGGAGGAGGGAAACACCATATATTTT
- | TRBJ2-1 | 20 | TRBD2 | TRBV5-6 | CASSSMFGGSGGPSYNEQFF | TGTGCCAGCAGCTCGATGTTCGGCGGTAGCGGGGGGCCTTCCTACAATGAGCAGTTCTTC
few | TRBJ2-3 | 11 | - | TRBV11-1 | CASRFQEMQYF | TGTGCCAGCAGGTTCCAAGAGATGCAGTATTTT
- | TRBJ1-4 | 9 | - | TRBV19 | CATNEKLFF | TGTGCCACGAATGAAAAACTGTTTTTT
few | TRBJ1-5 | 15 | - | TRBV20-1 | CSARDPGVSNQPQHF | TGCAGTGCTAGAGATCCGGGAGTTAGCAATCAGCCCCAGCATTTT
few | TRBJ2-5 | 16 | - | TRBV3-1 | CASNQDGLASGRTQYF | TGTGCCAGCAACCAAGATGGGCTAGCGTCGGGTAGGACCCAGTACTTC
- | TRBJ1-2 | 14 | - | TRBV28 | CASSPTSYVGGYTF | TGTGCCAGCAGTCCGACCTCCTACGTAGGAGGCTACACCTTC
- | TRBJ2-3 | 18 | - | TRBV6-5 | CASSHPIQGGESKYTQYF | TGTGCCAGCAGTCATCCAATACAGGGAGGTGAAAGCAAATATACGCAGTATTTT
- | TRBJ1-2 | 14 | - | TRBV20-1 | CSARRQLLNYGYTF | TGCAGTGCTAGACGTCAGTTACTTAACTATGGCTACACCTTC
few | TRBJ2-3 | 14 | TRBD2 | TRBV5-1 | CASRASGFADTQYF | TGCGCCAGCAGGGCTAGCGGGTTCGCAGATACGCAGTATTTT
many | TRBJ1-1 | 11 | - | TRBV12-3/TRBV12-4 | CASSRLREAFF | TGTGCCAGCAGCCGACTCCGAGAAGCTTTCTTT
many | TRBJ2-5 | 15 | - | TRBV4-2 | CASSQEGPAGLTQYF | TGTGCCAGCAGCCAAGAGGGCCCGGCGGGGTTGACCCAGTACTTC
- | TRBJ2-1 | 16 | TRBD2 | TRBV4-3 | CASSLGNSGPSDEQFF | TGCGCCAGCAGCCTCGGGAATAGCGGGCCTTCGGATGAGCAGTTCTTC
few | TRBJ2-5 | 15 | - | TRBV5-6 | CASSQIASRQETQYF | TGTGCCAGCAGCCAAATAGCGTCGAGGCAAGAGACCCAGTACTTC
many | TRBJ2-3 | 16 | TRBD2 | TRBV7-2 | CASSLQAGGGTDTQYF | TGTGCCAGCAGCTTACAGGCGGGGGGAGGCACAGATACGCAGTATTTT
- | TRBJ2-2 | 14 | TRBD1 | TRBV5-1 | CASKGTGNTGELFF | TGCGCCAGCAAGGGGACAGGGAACACCGGGGAGCTGTTTTTT
few | TRBJ1-4 | 14 | - | TRBV7-2 | CASSLVGVDEKLFF | TGTGCCAGCAGCTTAGTGGGGGTGGATGAAAAACTGTTTTTT
few | TRBJ2-3 | 17 | TRBD2 | TRBV24-1 | CATSDPKLAGNTDTQYF | TGTGCCACCAGTGACCCTAAACTAGCGGGAAACACAGATACGCAGTATTTT
many | TRBJ2-1 | 15 | - | TRBV5-1 | CASSLAGTGDNEQFF | TGCGCCAGCAGCTTGGCAGGGACTGGGGACAATGAGCAGTTCTTC
few | TRBJ2-1 | 16 | TRBD2 | TRBV6-5 | CASSSPSGGRYNEQFF | TGTGCCAGCAGTTCCCCGAGCGGGGGAAGATACAATGAGCAGTTCTTC
- | TRBJ1-2 | 13 | - | TRBV10-1 | CASSEGPNYGYTF | TGCGCCAGCAGTGAAGGCCCTAACTATGGCTACACCTTC
few | TRBJ1-5 | 13 | - | TRBV29-1 | CSVRTSHNQPQHF | TGCAGCGTGCGTACGTCTCACAATCAGCCCCAGCATTTT
few | TRBJ1-6 | 16 | - | TRBV7-9 | CASSLVVGLNNSPLHF | TGTGCCAGCAGCTTAGTCGTGGGTTTAAATAATTCACCCCTCCACTTT
few | TRBJ2-7 | 17 | TRBD2 | TRBV5-1 | CASSITLAGGSSYEQYF | TGCGCCAGCAGCATAACCTTAGCGGGGGGCAGCTCCTACGAGCAGTACTTC
- | TRBJ2-1 | 13 | TRBD1 | TRBV2 | CATTVIRGNEQFF | TGTGCCACCACCGTTATCAGGGGGAATGAGCAGTTCTTC
many | TRBJ1-5 | 14 | - | TRBV7-2 | CASSMSQGGQPQHF | TGTGCCAGCAGCATGTCGCAGGGTGGTCAGCCCCAGCATTTT
- | TRBJ2-1 | 11 | - | TRBV20-1 | CTARGPNEQFF | TGCACCGCCCGGGGACCCAATGAGCAGTTCTTC
many | TRBJ1-6 | 15 | TRBD1 | TRBV20-1 | CSATYDIWTGGNLHF | TGCAGTGCTACCTATGATATATGGACAGGGGGCAACCTCCACTTT
few | TRBJ2-1 | 15 | TRBD2 | TRBV5-1 | CASSLGLAGGLEQFF | TGCGCCAGCAGCCTCGGACTAGCGGGGGGGCTTGAGCAGTTCTTC
few | TRBJ2-1 | 15 | TRBD2 | TRBV9 | CASSFSGGAPKEQFF | TGTGCCAGCAGTTTTAGCGGGGGGGCCCCCAAGGAGCAGTTCTTC
- | TRBJ2-7 | 12 | - | TRBV18 | CASSYDGYEQYF | TGTGCCAGCTCATATGACGGCTACGAGCAGTACTTC
- | TRBJ1-5 | 14 | - | TRBV6-5 | CASAPGESNQPQHF | TGTGCCAGCGCGCCAGGGGAATCCAATCAGCCCCAGCATTTT
few | TRBJ1-4 | 15 | - | TRBV12-3/TRBV12-4 | CASSLRVGTKEKLFF | TGTGCCAGCAGTTTACGGGTGGGCACAAAGGAAAAACTGTTTTTT
few | TRBJ1-6 | 12 | - | TRBV13 | CASSRRSSPLHF | TGTGCCAGCAGCAGGCGTAGTTCACCCCTCCACTTT
few | TRBJ1-1 | 11 | - | TRBV4-3 | CASSQGPEAFF | TGCGCCAGCAGCCAAGGTCCTGAAGCTTTCTTT